A single sample is the source of the 20 T cell receptor beta chains below, sequenced in a study of blood T cell repertoires in COVID-19. Here immunoSEQ multiplex PCR was the method, and the copy in TCRdb shows in-frame clones only, minus some. Among 290,000 or so clones, around 87% were seen once, and the ten largest hold approximately 2.4%. Sequencing input: peripheral blood. These receptors were taken from a man aged 18 to 29 with active or convalescent COVID-19.

The chain has TRBV11-2 and TRBJ1-4; 10 bases match TRBD1. Germline V lookup: CDR1 SGHAT, CDR2 FQNNGV. The CDR3 covers 15 residues. The J segment lost 5 bases and the V segment lost 2 bases, leaving 2 bases of the junction unmatched. The CDR3 reads CASSLRGQGNEKLFF. Here the CDR3 DNA reads TGTGCCAGCAGCTTACGGGGACAGGGGAATGAAAAACTGTTTTTT.

This sequence joins TRBV28 and TRBJ2-3, with 11 bases aligning to TRBD2. Germline CDR1 reads MDHEN; CDR2 reads SYDVKM. V was pared by 2 bases and J by 1 base, with 5 bases of the junction left unmatched. This CDR3 contains 17 residues. The CDR3: CASSLSVAGGGTDTQYF. The CDR3 nucleotides read TGTGCCAGCAGTTTAAGTGTAGCGGGAGGGGGCACAGATACGCAGTATTTT.

This clone was recorded once. The chain is built from TRBV12-3 or TRBV12-4 and TRBJ1-1; D possibly corresponds to TRBD1 (6 bases). CDR3 length: 13 amino acids. Trimming removed 3 bases at V and 3 bases at J, with 8 bases between. CDR3 DNA: TGTGCCAGCAGTTTCGGGGGGCACACTGAAGCTTTCTTT. It encodes CASSFGGHTEAFF.

This clone was detected only once. V and J are TRBV21-1 and TRBJ2-7; the table calls TRBD2, which could not be checked here. TRBV21-1 is listed as a pseudogene. This CDR3 has 15 amino acids. In nucleotides, the CDR3 is TGTGCCAGCAGAAATCGTCGGGGGGAGAAGTACGAGCAGTACTTC. Protein product: CASRNRRGEKYEQYF.

The J gene is TRBJ2-3, the V gene TRBV28, with 11 bases lining up with TRBD2. V lost 4 bases to trimming and J lost 4 bases; unmatched junction nucleotides: 4. This CDR3 is 15 amino acids long. CDR1 and CDR2 (germline): MDHEN, SYDVKM. The CDR3 nucleotides are TGTGCCAGCAGTTCGCCGGGACTAGCGGCAGATACGCAGTATTTT. It yields the protein CASSSPGLAADTQYF.

The rearrangement links TRBV27 to TRBJ1-3; TRBD1 might be the D (6 bases). Trimming took off 4 bases at V and 8 bases at J, with 12 bases between the two ends. The CDR3 covers 13 residues. Per germline, CDR1 MNHEY and CDR2 SMNVEV (reference sequence). The CDR3: CASSSTRQDTIYF. The CDR3 DNA is TGTGCCAGCAGTTCGACCCGACAGGACACCATATATTTT.

This clone was detected only once. This chain connects TRBV27 to TRBJ2-7; 7 positions agree with TRBD1. The germline V gene has CDR1 MNHEY and CDR2 SMNVEV (reference sequence). J gave up 2 bases and V 6 bases, and 10 bases lay outside the gene matches. CDR3 length: 15 amino acids. CDR3 region: CASRSSGTVTYEQYF. The CDR3 DNA sequence: TGTGCCAGCAGATCTTCCGGGACAGTAACCTACGAGCAGTACTTC.

V and J are TRBV21-1 and TRBJ1-1; the D call in the table, TRBD1, was not verified against the DNA. TRBV21-1 is flagged as a pseudogene. This CDR3 is 16 amino acids long. The chain's CDR3 is CASSDRQGPLNTEAFF. In nucleotides, the CDR3 is TGTGCCAGCAGCGACAGACAGGGTCCTCTGAACACTGAAGCTTTCTTT.

This clone came up once. The chain's CDR3 is CASSAYRVDSYNSPLHF. The DNA for the CDR3 is TGTGCCAGCAGTGCCTACCGGGTGGACTCCTATAATTCACCCCTCCACTTT. The rearrangement links TRBV2 to TRBJ1-6; D gene uncertain. From germline, CDR1 is SNHLY and CDR2 FYNNEI. Trimming removed 4 bases at V and 0 bases at J, with 13 bases between. The CDR3 covers 17 residues.

V is TRBV10-2 and J is TRBJ2-7; D gene ambiguous. The germline V gene encodes CDR1 WSHSY and CDR2 SAAADI. The CDR3 consists of 13 residues. Trimming left V 2 bases short and J 4 bases short, with 9 bases between. The CDR3 loop is CASSEMATYEQYF. CDR3 nucleotides: TGCGCCAGCAGTGAGATGGCAACGTACGAGCAGTACTTC.

The chain combines TRBV28 with TRBJ2-2; 7 nucleotides match TRBD1. The V and J ends lost 9 bases and 0 bases, in that order; junction bases with no gene match: 1. The CDR3 totals 13 residues. Germline-derived CDR1 and CDR2 are MDHEN and SYDVKM. The CDR3 here is CASGTANTGELFF. CDR3 bases: TGTGCCAGTGGGACAGCGAACACCGGGGAGCTGTTTTTT.

The chain recombines TRBV27 with TRBJ2-1; TRBD1 matches at 8 bases. Germline CDR1 MNHEY, CDR2 SMNVEV (reference sequence). The CDR3 has 13 amino acids. J gave up 7 bases and V 10 bases, and 9 bases lay outside the gene matches. The CDR3 DNA follows: TGTGCCACCTTTGGACAGGGCGATAATGAGCAGTTCTTC. This encodes CATFGQGDNEQFF.

The genes are TRBV5-1 and TRBJ1-1, with D unclear. The CDR3 contains 13 residues. Germline assignment: CDR1 SGHRS and CDR2 YFSETQ. Trimming removed 0 bases from V and 1 base from J, with 4 bases in between. Written as DNA, the CDR3 is TGCGCCAGCAGCTTGGGTAGGAACACTGAAGCTTTCTTT. Amino acids: CASSLGRNTEAFF.

The table lists this clone with many counts. V usage is TRBV5-1 and J usage is TRBJ1-4, with a possible D match to TRBD1 (5 bases). The CDR3 covers 16 residues. The V gene's germline CDR1 is SGHRS and CDR2 YFSETQ. V was trimmed by 4 bases and J by 0 bases, leaving 13 bases between them. The CDR3: CASSLGGVATNEKLFF. DNA for the CDR3: TGCGCCAGCAGCCTGGGGGGAGTTGCAACTAATGAAAAACTGTTTTTT.

This clone occurred once. V is TRBV7-2 and J is TRBJ1-2; 8 nucleotides align to TRBD1. V lost 2 bases and J lost 0; bases outside the gene matches: 2. Per the germline V gene, CDR1 is SGHTA and CDR2 is FQGNSA. This CDR3 contains 15 residues. The CDR3 DNA is TGTGCCAGCAGCTTACAGGGGGCTCCTAACTATGGCTACACCTTC. Its translation: CASSLQGAPNYGYTF.

V is TRBV9 and J is TRBJ2-6; D possibly corresponds to TRBD2 (6 bases). This CDR3 has 21 amino acids. V was pared by 0 bases and J by 0 bases, with 22 bases between. Germline V lookup: CDR1 SGDLS, CDR2 YYNGEE. CDR3 loop: CASSVGTLLGRGISGANVLTF. The CDR3 coding sequence is TGTGCCAGCAGCGTAGGAACCCTTCTGGGGCGGGGCATCTCTGGGGCCAACGTCCTGACTTTC.

The V and J genes are TRBV28 and TRBJ2-7; weak D call: TRBD2 (5 bases). The CDR3 is made up of 15 amino acids. CDR1 is MDHEN, CDR2 SYDVKM, per germline. V lost 3 bases and J lost 1, with 13 bases in between. CDR3 bases: TGTGCCAGCAGTTTTACGGGATTGGGGTCCTACGAGCAGTACTTC. It codes for CASSFTGLGSYEQYF.

V and J are TRBV10-3 and TRBJ2-5, with a possible D match to TRBD2 (6 bases). V was shortened by 4 bases and J by 4 bases, with 10 bases between the two germline ends. The germline CDR1 and CDR2 sequences are ENHRY and SYGVKD. The CDR3 is made up of 13 amino acids. This CDR3 is CAISVPGVETQYF. The CDR3 DNA follows: TGTGCCATCAGTGTTCCGGGAGTAGAGACCCAGTACTTC.

V is TRBV7-9 and J is TRBJ2-5, with 10 bases matching TRBD2. V shed 4 bases, J shed 3 bases, and the junction held 11 bases outside the gene matches. This CDR3 has 17 amino acids. The V gene's germline CDR1 is SEHNR and CDR2 FQNEAQ (reference sequence). CDR3 coding DNA: TGTGCCAGCAGCTCCCAGCGGGGGGGATCACACAAAGAGACCCAGTACTTC. Translation gives CASSSQRGGSHKETQYF.

The chain has TRBV6-5 and TRBJ2-2, with 10 nucleotides matching TRBD2. CDR1 and CDR2 (germline): MNHEY, SVGAGI. The CDR3 loop spans 15 amino acids. The junction had 8 bases not matched to a gene; V was cut back by 9 bases and J by 4 bases. CDR3 amino acids: CASSGTSETTGELFF. In DNA, the CDR3 is TGTGCCAGTTCCGGGACTAGCGAGACCACCGGGGAGCTGTTTTTT.